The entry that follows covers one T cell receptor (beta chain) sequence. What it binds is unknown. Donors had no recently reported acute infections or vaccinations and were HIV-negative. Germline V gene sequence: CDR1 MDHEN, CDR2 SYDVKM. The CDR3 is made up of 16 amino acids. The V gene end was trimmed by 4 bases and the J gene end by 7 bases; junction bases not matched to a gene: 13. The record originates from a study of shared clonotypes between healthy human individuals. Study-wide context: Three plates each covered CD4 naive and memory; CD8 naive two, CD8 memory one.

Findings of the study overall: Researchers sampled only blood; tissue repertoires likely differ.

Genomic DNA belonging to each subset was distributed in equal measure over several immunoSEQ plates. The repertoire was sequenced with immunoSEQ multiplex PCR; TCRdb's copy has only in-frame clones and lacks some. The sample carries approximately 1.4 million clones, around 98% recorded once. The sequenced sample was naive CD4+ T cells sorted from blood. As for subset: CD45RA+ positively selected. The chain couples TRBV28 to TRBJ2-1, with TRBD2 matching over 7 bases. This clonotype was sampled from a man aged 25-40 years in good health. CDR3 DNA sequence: TGTGCCAGCAGTTCCCCAGGGCCAGCGGGATTAAATGAGCAGTTCTTC. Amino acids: CASSSPGPAGLNEQFF.